This T cell receptor (beta chain) stems from a study of T cell responses to AZD1222 COVID-19 vaccine. Broader study findings: Only 5 to 7 AZD1222 recipients were seropositive at baseline. Only after the peak T cell response were repertoires sampled. Close to half of all spike-specific TCRs reportedly target regions of the variants that are unmutated.

Sequencing was performed with immunoSEQ multiplex PCR; in TCRdb, only in-frame clones are kept and a portion is missing. The sample consists of 150,000 or so clones, more than 80% of them appearing once. Germline CDR1 MNHEY, CDR2 SMNVEV (reference sequence). CDR3 length: 12 residues. V was clipped by 5 bases and J by 10 bases; unmatched bases: 7. With respect to this clone: Its antigen is currently unknown.

The rearrangement links TRBV27 to TRBJ2-5, with TRBD2 matching 7 bases. Material: peripheral blood, obtained on day 0 of MenACWY control vaccination. The TCR comes from an adult in good health. CDR3 nucleotide sequence: TGTGCCAGCAGTCGGCTTGGGGGGGACCAGTACTTC. Translating it yields CASSRLGGDQYF.